This T cell receptor (beta chain) was profiled in a study of blood T cell repertoires in COVID-19. Study at large: From the United States, Italy and Spain came samples of acute and convalescent COVID-19. From T cells, B-cell-depleted T cells, or PBMCs came the material, which was cDNA or gDNA.

Losses at the gene ends were 4 bases for V and 4 bases for J; bases not matched to a gene: 7. Per germline, CDR1 MNHEY and CDR2 SMNVEV (reference sequence). The CDR3 has 15 residues. Authors' analysis steps: Nucleated cell number was recorded as an estimate derived from reference gene primer amplification. Data came from immunoSEQ multiplex PCR; TCRdb stores just in-frame clones and leaves some out. That table is the source of V, J and clone size, and D and trimming were worked out from the DNA. The repertoire holds some 200,000 clones, with approximately 86% as singletons. The genes are TRBV27 and TRBJ1-2; TRBD1 agrees at 9 bases. The sample consisted of peripheral blood. The source of this sequence is a man between 35 and 55 years old with active or convalescent COVID-19. The CDR3 DNA sequence: TGTGCCAGCAGTTATTGGACAGGGGCGTTCTATGGCTACACCTTC. Translation: CASSYWTGAFYGYTF.